This TCR beta chain originates from a study of early T cells in non-severe SARS-CoV-2 infection (dated by TCRdb to the early 2020s). A note on the overall study: Because TCR sequencing was done on bulk RNA from unsorted whole blood, the alpha and beta chains could not be paired. Summary of the overall study and its limitations: VDJdb matching was skewed toward anti-spike CD8 responses, so virus-specific expansions were likely underestimated and private and CD4 specificities were missed.

Set within a cohort of healthcare workers in London, UK, this nested case-control study involved weekly PCR testing of nasopharyngeal swabs along with blood sampling. Between 23 and 31 March 2020, the week of the UK lockdown, healthcare workers were enrolled and then followed up weekly for as long as 16 weeks. The cysteine opens and the phenylalanine closes a CDR3 of 14 amino acids. This entry keeps only the CDR3 DNA: 42 bases, framed from base 1. V and J are truncated by 2 bases and 0 bases respectively, leaving an intervening sequence of 8 bases. Reading the germline V gene gives CDR1 SGDLS and CDR2 YYNGEE. The method behind the library was 5' RACE. This sample was sequenced with a NextSeq 500. In the TCR library protocol, unique molecular identifiers were attached to individual cDNA molecules to correct for PCR bias and sequencing error. Sequencing covered both TCR alpha and beta chains, and within each sample the abundances of alpha and beta sequences were tightly co-correlated. The authors processed their data as follows. Decombinator V4 was used to annotate the V gene, J gene and CDR3 of the TCR sequences. TCRs were defined as expanded if a significant change between any two time points was detected under a Poisson model with p below 0.0001. TCR abundances were normalised to the total number of TCRs sequenced per sample and were expressed as counts per million. MAIT TCRs were defined by TRAV1-2 paired with TRAJ12, TRAJ20 or TRAJ33, and iNKT TCRs by TRAV10 paired with TRAJ18. VDJdb, accessed on 1 November 2021, was searched for TCRs annotated for CMV, EBV and SARS-CoV-2, and TCRs annotated for more than one antigen were excluded. Using fastp trimming at Q25 and MiXCR clonotype assembly, TCRdb reanalyzed the public sequencing data and kept in-frame beta chains. Merged by CDR3 protein, the rows form single entries marked with the most common genes and DNA. TCRdb's processing, not the study's, gives the V and J calls here. For this sample there are about 80,000 distinct CDR3 sequences; around 17% appear just once. Approximately 2.9% of the sample rests with the top ten.

This clonotype was detected only a few times. Its specific antigen is unknown. Per-nucleotide qualities are absent, and no much larger clonotype sits a single base away. The material sequenced was whole blood. This sequence uses TRBV9 and TRBJ1-1, with a tentative D gene TRBD1 over 5 matching bases. The origin of this receptor is an adult who was a healthcare worker with PCR-confirmed SARS-CoV-2 infection or an uninfected control (not recorded which). The CDR3: CASSVGAMNTEAFF. The nucleotide sequence is given as TGTGCCAGCAGCGTTGGGGCCATGAACACTGAAGCTTTCTTT. With the portions outside the CDR3 filled from the reference TRBV9 and TRBJ1-1 genes, the complete variable region becomes DSGVTQTPKHLITATGQRVTLRCSPRSGDLSVYWYQQSLDQGLQFLIQYYNGEERAKGNILERFSAQQFPDLHSELNLSSLELGDSALYFCASSVGAMNTEAFFGQGTRLTVV.